The 24 T cell receptor beta chains reported below all come from one sample, sequenced in a study of regulatory T cells in long-lasting Graves disease (dated by TCRdb to the early 2020s). The library came from multiplex PCR. The run used an Illumina HiSeq 4000. CDR3 regions were amplified by Arm-PCR with iRepertoire HTBI primers to construct TCR beta libraries. The public reads were reanalyzed by TCRdb: fastp trimming at Q25, MiXCR alignment, in-frame beta chains only. Records with the same CDR3 protein are collapsed into one entry carrying the most frequent genes and DNA. The sample table records some 460,000 distinct CDR3 sequences; around 15% of these occur just once. Jointly, the top ten make up over 9% of the sample. This specimen's time point label, interpreted: newly diagnosed GD, antithyroid drugs for less than 3 months. For both TCR sequencing and RNA sequencing, RNA was extracted from PBMCs using TRIzol.

These data also featured in a second study, about T cells in Graves' hyperthyroidism and ophthalmopathy.

The sequenced sample was peripheral blood mononuclear cells (PBMCs), obtained at new diagnosis, from a patient treated with antithyroid drugs. The receptors come from a man in his forties with Graves disease. Donor details come from another sample of the same person, matched by shared clones.

The chain uses TRBV6-1 and TRBJ1-2; D is uncertain. This CDR3 contains 12 residues. Per the germline V gene, CDR1 is MNHNS and CDR2 is SASEGT. V shed 1 base and J shed 6 bases, with 6 bases lying between them. CDR3 DNA: TGTGCCAGCAGTGAAGACAGTCATGGCTACACCTTC. Its translation is CASSEDSHGYTF.

This clonotype was seen many times. The V and J genes are TRBV11-2 and TRBJ2-1; 10 nucleotides align to TRBD2. The junction had 4 bases not matched to a gene; V was cut back by 4 bases and J by 4 bases. The germline CDR1 and CDR2 sequences are SGHAT and FQNNGV. The CDR3 is made up of 15 amino acids. The DNA for the CDR3 is TGTGCCAGCAGCTCCTGGACTAGCGGTTACAATGAGCAGTTCTTC. Its translation: CASSSWTSGYNEQFF.

As for this clonotype: This likely reflects a read error, since a far larger clone is one base away. The rearrangement joins TRBV2 to TRBJ2-3, with 9 bases fitting TRBD2. The J call may not be correct, given that the DNA end is closer to TRBJ2-1. The germline V gene encodes CDR1 SNHLY and CDR2 FYNNEI. This CDR3 is built from 16 residues. The CDR3 is CASSEEAGGGYSEQFF. CDR3 DNA sequence: TGTGCCAGCAGTGAAGAAGCGGGAGGAGGGTACAGTGAGCAGTTCTTC.

This clonotype was found many times. CDR3 in DNA: TGTGCCAGCAGTGAAGCCCCCGAAGCTTTCTTT. It encodes CASSEAPEAFF. The chain links TRBV6-1 to TRBJ1-1; D ambiguous. Germline V gives CDR1 MNHNS, CDR2 SASEGT. This CDR3 is 11 amino acids long. V shed 0 bases and J shed 8 bases, with 4 bases lying between them.

The table lists this clonotype with many counts. V and J are TRBV7-8 and TRBJ2-1; a weak D match, TRBD2 (5 bases). Germline V lookup: CDR1 SGHVS, CDR2 FQNEAQ. Trimming took 4 bases from V and 0 from J, leaving 10 bases between them. This CDR3 contains 15 residues. The CDR3 nucleotides are TGTGCCAGCAGCTCTCGGGAAAGCTCCTACAATGAGCAGTTCTTC. It specifies CASSSRESSYNEQFF.

This clonotype came up many times. V usage is TRBV27 and J usage is TRBJ2-7, with D tentatively TRBD1 (6 bases). The V end lost 0 bases, the J end lost 0 bases, and 12 bases lay between the germline ends. CDR3 size: 16 residues. Germline V CDR1 and CDR2: MNHEY, SMNVEV (reference sequence). The CDR3 DNA follows: TGTGCCAGCAGTTTATCTGGCAGGGGCTACTCCTACGAGCAGTACTTC. Encoded protein: CASSLSGRGYSYEQYF.

The V call is TRBV7-9, the J call TRBJ2-1, with 7 bases matching TRBD1. The junction had 9 bases not matched to a gene; V was cut back by 7 bases and J by 3 bases. The CDR3 covers 15 residues. The germline gives CDR1 SEHNR, CDR2 FQNEAQ (reference sequence). CDR3 residues: CASKSTGLGYNEQFF. For the CDR3, the DNA is TGTGCCAGCAAATCGACAGGGTTGGGCTACAATGAGCAGTTCTTC.

This clonotype was seen at least ten times. This chain joins TRBV12-3 or TRBV12-4 and TRBJ2-5; 7 nucleotides align to TRBD1. V shed 6 bases and J 5 bases; nucleotides not matched to a gene: 9. This CDR3 is 14 amino acids long. The CDR3 loop is CASRLTGVLETQYF. Here the CDR3 DNA reads TGTGCCAGCAGGCTCACAGGGGTCTTGGAGACCCAGTACTTC.

This clonotype was counted at least ten times. The V gene is TRBV5-1, the J gene TRBJ1-6; 9 nucleotides match TRBD1. V was clipped by 2 bases and J by 8 bases; unmatched bases: 8. In germline, CDR1 is SGHRS, CDR2 YFSETQ. CDR3 size: 16 residues. CDR3 coding DNA: TGCGCCAGCAGCTTCCAACAGGGGGCGAATGATTCACCCCTCCACTTT. Translating it yields CASSFQQGANDSPLHF. The full variable domain, completed using reference TRBV5-1 and TRBJ1-6, is KAGVTQTPRYLIKTRGQQVTLSCSPISGHRSVSWYQQTPGQGLQFLFEYFSETQRNKGNFPGRFSGRQFSNSRSEMNVSTLELGDSALYLCASSFQQGANDSPLHFGNGTRLTVT.

This clonotype was recorded a few times. J is TRBJ2-5 and V is TRBV5-4, with 9 bases fitting TRBD2. The CDR3 consists of 16 residues. Germline V CDR1 and CDR2: SGHNT, YYREEE (reference sequence). Germline trimming cut 4 bases from V and 4 bases from J; bases unmatched to any gene: 11. CDR3 in DNA: TGTGCCAGCAGCGATGCCGGGGTAGCGGGAGCAGAGACCCAGTACTTC. Its protein product is CASSDAGVAGAETQYF.

Points on this clonotype: Lacking the conserved final phenylalanine or tryptophan, this CDR3 likely reflects a read error. The V call is TRBV5-1, the J call TRBJ2-7; D ambiguous. CDR1 SGHRS and CDR2 YFSETQ come from the germline V gene. This CDR3 region has 15 residues. V was clipped by 1 base and J by 1 base, with 12 bases between them. The CDR3 DNA sequence: TGCGCCAGCAGCTTGAGGGCAGGTCAATCCTACGAGCAGTACCTC. Its translation: CASSLRAGQSYEQYL.

This clonotype was seen at least ten times. The chain joins TRBV5-1 to TRBJ2-2, with unresolved D. The CDR3 has 14 amino acids. Trimming pared 4 bases from V and 3 bases from J, leaving 10 bases between. CDR1 and CDR2 (germline): SGHRS, YFSETQ. Written as DNA, the CDR3 is TGCGCCAGCAGCCAGGACGGTGACACCGGGGAGCTGTTTTTT. Translation gives CASSQDGDTGELFF.

This clonotype was seen at least ten times. The chain uses TRBV7-9 and TRBJ2-5; 11 nucleotides match TRBD2. The CDR3 totals 15 residues. V lost 5 bases and J lost 3; bases outside the gene matches: 5. Looked up from germline, CDR1 is SEHNR and CDR2 is FQNEAQ (reference sequence). The CDR3 protein is CASSLLGLAEETQYF. The CDR3 coding sequence is TGTGCCAGCAGCCTTCTGGGACTAGCGGAAGAGACCCAGTACTTC.

This clonotype was found once. V and J are TRBV28 and TRBJ2-7; TRBD2 matches at 8 bases. V lost 3 bases, J lost 3 bases, and 7 bases stayed unmatched. The germline V gene encodes CDR1 MDHEN and CDR2 SYDVKM. The CDR3 sequence is 15 residues long. CDR3: CASSLAGLVHYEQYF. For the CDR3, the DNA is TGTGCCAGCAGTTTGGCGGGACTAGTTCACTACGAGCAGTACTTC.

The chain links TRBV11-2 to TRBJ2-4; D gene uncertain. CDR1 is SGHAT and CDR2 is FQNNGV in the germline V gene. V shed 1 base and J shed 0 bases, with 4 bases lying between them. The CDR3 is 14 residues long. As DNA, the CDR3 is TGTGCCAGCAGCTTAGCAGTAGCCAAAAACATTCAGTACTTC. It codes for CASSLAVAKNIQYF.

This chain uses TRBV27 with TRBJ1-2; TRBD1 agrees at 7 bases. Trimming at V came to 7 bases and at J to 8 bases, leaving 16 bases not matched to a gene. This CDR3 has 15 amino acids. Germline loops: CDR1 MNHEY, CDR2 SMNVEV (reference sequence). The DNA of the CDR3 is TGTGCCAGCAAAGAGGCCGGGACAGTTCGCTACGGCTACACCTTC. The encoded protein is CASKEAGTVRYGYTF.

This clonotype was picked up a small number of times. The chain combines TRBV10-3 with TRBJ1-5, with D unresolved. This CDR3 is built from 12 residues. Germline V gene lookup returns CDR1 ENHRY and CDR2 SYGVKD. The V gene lost 2 bases and the J gene lost 7 bases, with 6 bases spanning the gap. The CDR3, as DNA: TGTGCCATCAGTGAGGGGAACCAGCCCCAGCATTTT. The encoded protein is CAISEGNQPQHF.

This chain links TRBV28 with TRBJ2-3, with 11 bases fitting TRBD2. The CDR3 has 17 amino acids. The J segment lost 8 bases and the V segment lost 6 bases, leaving 16 bases of the junction unmatched. Germline assignment: CDR1 MDHEN and CDR2 SYDVKM. DNA for the CDR3: TGTGCCAGCAGCCCCTCACTAGCGGGAGTTACCGCCGGTACGCAGTATTTT. The encoded protein is CASSPSLAGVTAGTQYF. The variable domain in full, with the rest retrieved from reference TRBV28 and TRBJ2-3, is DVKVTQSSRYLVKRTGEKVFLECVQDMDHENMFWYRQDPGLGLRLIYFSYDVKMKEKGDIPEGYSVSREKKERFSLILESASTNQTSMYLCASSPSLAGVTAGTQYFGPGTRLTVL.

This clonotype was seen at least ten times. The rearrangement links TRBV20-1 to TRBJ2-4; no clear D. CDR1 is DFQATT, CDR2 SNEGSKA, per germline (reference sequence). The CDR3 sequence is 13 residues long. Trimming left V 0 bases short and J 7 bases short, with 10 bases between. For the CDR3, the DNA is TGCAGTGCTAGAGATAGAACTCGGAACATTCAGTACTTC. Encoded protein: CSARDRTRNIQYF.

This clonotype was observed many times. The chain couples TRBV3-1 to TRBJ2-7; D uncertain. The germline gives CDR1 LGHDT, CDR2 YNNKEL (reference sequence). V shed 0 bases and J shed 2 bases, with 8 bases lying between them. This CDR3 has 14 residues. The CDR3 DNA is TGTGCCAGCAGCCAAGACCCCGATACCTACGAGCAGTACTTC. The encoded protein is CASSQDPDTYEQYF.

The chain links TRBV5-1 to TRBJ2-2, with a weak D call TRBD2 (5 bases). V was shortened by 3 bases and J by 7 bases, with 7 bases between the two germline ends. This CDR3 has 12 residues. CDR1 and CDR2 from the germline V gene are SGHRS and YFSETQ. The CDR3 DNA follows: TGCGCCAGCAGCTATGAGGGCGGGGAGCTGTTTTTT. This codes for CASSYEGGELFF.

The chain joins TRBV29-1 to TRBJ1-6; 10 bases line up with TRBD1. The V gene end was trimmed by 6 bases and the J gene end by 8 bases; junction bases not matched to a gene: 4. CDR1 is SQVTM, CDR2 ANQGSEA, per germline. This CDR3 is 13 amino acids long. The CDR3 sequence is CSVGQGLDSPLHF. The CDR3 coding sequence is TGCAGCGTGGGACAGGGGCTGGATTCACCCCTCCACTTT.

Many counts were recorded for this clonotype. This CDR3 is CASSFGPTNYGYTF. The CDR3 region has the DNA TGTGCCAGCAGTTTTGGGCCTACTAACTATGGCTACACCTTC. This chain joins TRBV12-3 or TRBV12-4 and TRBJ1-2; no firm D call. Trimming shortened V by 3 bases and J by 0 bases, and 8 bases separated the two germline ends. The CDR3 consists of 14 residues.

The chain joins TRBV19 to TRBJ2-5, with TRBD2 matching over 7 bases. With V trimmed by 3 bases and J by 5 bases, 12 bases remained unmatched. Germline V lookup: CDR1 LNHDA, CDR2 SQIVND (reference sequence). CDR3 size: 16 residues. CDR3 region: CASSMFTGGGGETQYF. CDR3 nucleotide sequence: TGTGCCAGTAGTATGTTCACGGGAGGCGGAGGGGAGACCCAGTACTTC.